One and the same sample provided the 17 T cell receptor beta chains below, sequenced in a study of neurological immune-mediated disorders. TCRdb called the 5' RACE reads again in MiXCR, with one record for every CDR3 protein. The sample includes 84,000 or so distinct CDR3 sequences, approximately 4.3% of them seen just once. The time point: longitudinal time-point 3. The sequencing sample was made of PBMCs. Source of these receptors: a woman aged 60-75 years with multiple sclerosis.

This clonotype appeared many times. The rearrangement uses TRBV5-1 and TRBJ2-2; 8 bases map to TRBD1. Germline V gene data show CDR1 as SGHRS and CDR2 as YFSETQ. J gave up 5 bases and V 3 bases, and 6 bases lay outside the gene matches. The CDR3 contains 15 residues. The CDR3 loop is CASSWTTGETGELFF. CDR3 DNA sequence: TGCGCCAGCAGCTGGACGACAGGGGAGACCGGGGAGCTGTTTTTT. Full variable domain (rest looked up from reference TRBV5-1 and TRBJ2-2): KAGVTQTPRYLIKTRGQQVTLSCSPISGHRSVSWYQQTPGQGLQFLFEYFSETQRNKGNFPGRFSGRQFSNSRSEMNVSTLELGDSALYLCASSWTTGETGELFFGEGSRLTVL.

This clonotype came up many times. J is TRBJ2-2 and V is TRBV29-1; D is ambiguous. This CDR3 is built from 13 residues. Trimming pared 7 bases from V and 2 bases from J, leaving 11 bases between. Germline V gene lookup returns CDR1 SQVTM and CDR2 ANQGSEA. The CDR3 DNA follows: TGCAGCGATGCCGAGACTAACACCGGGGAGCTGTTTTTT. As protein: CSDAETNTGELFF.

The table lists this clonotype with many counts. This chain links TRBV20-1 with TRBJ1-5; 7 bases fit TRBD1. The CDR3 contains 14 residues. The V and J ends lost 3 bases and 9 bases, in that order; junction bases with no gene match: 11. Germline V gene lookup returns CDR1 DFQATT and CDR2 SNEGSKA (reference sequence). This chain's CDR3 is CSARGQGGGLPQHF. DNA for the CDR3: TGCAGTGCTAGGGGGCAGGGGGGCGGGCTGCCCCAGCATTTT.

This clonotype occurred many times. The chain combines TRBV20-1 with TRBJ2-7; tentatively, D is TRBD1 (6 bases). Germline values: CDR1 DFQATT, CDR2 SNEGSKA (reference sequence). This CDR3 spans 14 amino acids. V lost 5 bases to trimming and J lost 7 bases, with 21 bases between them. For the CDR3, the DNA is TGCAGTGCTTACCGACAGGCGGAGGCTAAAGAGCAGTACTTC. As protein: CSAYRQAEAKEQYF.

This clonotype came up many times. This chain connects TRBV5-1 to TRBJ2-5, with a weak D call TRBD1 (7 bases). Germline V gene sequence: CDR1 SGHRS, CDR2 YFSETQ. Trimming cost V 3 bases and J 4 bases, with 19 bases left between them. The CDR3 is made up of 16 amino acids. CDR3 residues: CASSSRGDSRGETQYF. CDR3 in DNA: TGCGCCAGCAGCTCCCGCGGGGACAGCAGGGGAGAGACCCAGTACTTC.

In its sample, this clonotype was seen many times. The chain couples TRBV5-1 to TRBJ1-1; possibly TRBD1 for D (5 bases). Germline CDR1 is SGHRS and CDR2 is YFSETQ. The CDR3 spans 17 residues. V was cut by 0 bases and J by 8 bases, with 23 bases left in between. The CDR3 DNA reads TGCGCCAGCAGCTTGGCCGGGTATTCCGGGGCCGTGAACGAAGCTTTCTTT. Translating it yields CASSLAGYSGAVNEAFF.

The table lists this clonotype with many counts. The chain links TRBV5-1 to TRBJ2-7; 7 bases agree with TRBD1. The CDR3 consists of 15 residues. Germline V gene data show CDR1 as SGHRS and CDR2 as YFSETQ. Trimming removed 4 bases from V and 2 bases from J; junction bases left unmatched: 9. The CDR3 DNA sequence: TGCGCCAGCAGCGCTACAGGGACAGAGACCTACGAGCAGTACTTC. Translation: CASSATGTETYEQYF. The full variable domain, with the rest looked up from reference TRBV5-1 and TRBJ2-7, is KAGVTQTPRYLIKTRGQQVTLSCSPISGHRSVSWYQQTPGQGLQFLFEYFSETQRNKGNFPGRFSGRQFSNSRSEMNVSTLELGDSALYLCASSATGTETYEQYFGPGTRLTVT.

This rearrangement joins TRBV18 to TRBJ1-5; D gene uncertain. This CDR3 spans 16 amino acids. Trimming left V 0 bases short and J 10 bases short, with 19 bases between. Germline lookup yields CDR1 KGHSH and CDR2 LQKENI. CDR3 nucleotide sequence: TGTGCCAGCTCACCACCGGGCGGCGAGAAATCAGCCCCCCAGCATTTT. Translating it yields CASSPPGGEKSAPQHF.

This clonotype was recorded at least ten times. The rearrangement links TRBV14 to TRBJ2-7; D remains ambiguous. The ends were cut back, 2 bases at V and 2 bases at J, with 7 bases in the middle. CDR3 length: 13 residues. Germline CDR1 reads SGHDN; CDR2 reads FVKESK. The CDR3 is CASSQSQPYEQYF. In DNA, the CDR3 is TGTGCCAGCAGCCAAAGCCAACCCTACGAGCAGTACTTC.

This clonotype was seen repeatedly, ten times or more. CDR3 nucleotide sequence: TGCGCCAGCAGCACCGGGACAGGGGGCCGCGAGCAGTACTTC. Encoded protein: CASSTGTGGREQYF. The chain links TRBV5-1 to TRBJ2-7, with TRBD1 matching 12 bases. In germline, CDR1 is SGHRS, CDR2 YFSETQ. V gave up 4 bases and J gave up 6 bases; unmatched junction bases: 5. The CDR3 spans 14 residues.

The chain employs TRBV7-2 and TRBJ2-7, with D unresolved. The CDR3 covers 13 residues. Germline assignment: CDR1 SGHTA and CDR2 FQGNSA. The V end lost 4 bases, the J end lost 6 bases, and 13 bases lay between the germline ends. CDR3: CASSSGPLREQYF. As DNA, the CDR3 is TGTGCCAGCAGCTCAGGACCCCTCCGCGAGCAGTACTTC. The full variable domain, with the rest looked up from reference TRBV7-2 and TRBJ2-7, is GAGVSQSPSNKVTEKGKDVELRCDPISGHTALYWYRQSLGQGLEFLIYFQGNSAPDKSGLPSDRFSAERTGGSVSTLTIQRTQQEDSAVYLCASSSGPLREQYFGPGTRLTVT.

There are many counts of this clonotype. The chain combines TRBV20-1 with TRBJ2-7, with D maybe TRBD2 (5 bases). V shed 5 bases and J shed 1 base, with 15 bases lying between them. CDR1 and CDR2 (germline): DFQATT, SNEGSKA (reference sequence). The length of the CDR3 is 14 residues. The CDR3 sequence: CSAGGQWISYEQYF. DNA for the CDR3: TGCAGTGCTGGAGGCCAGTGGATATCCTACGAGCAGTACTTC.

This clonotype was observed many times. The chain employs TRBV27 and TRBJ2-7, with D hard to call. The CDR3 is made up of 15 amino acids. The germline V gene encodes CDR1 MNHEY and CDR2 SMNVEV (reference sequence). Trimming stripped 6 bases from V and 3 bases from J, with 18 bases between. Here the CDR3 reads CASRSSESPLYEQYF. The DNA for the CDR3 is TGTGCCAGCAGATCATCAGAGTCACCCCTCTACGAGCAGTACTTC.

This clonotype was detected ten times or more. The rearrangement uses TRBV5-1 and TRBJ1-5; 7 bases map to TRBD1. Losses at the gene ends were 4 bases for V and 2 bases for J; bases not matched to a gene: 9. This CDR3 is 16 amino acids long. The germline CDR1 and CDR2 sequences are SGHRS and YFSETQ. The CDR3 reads CASSPGGGGGNQPQHF. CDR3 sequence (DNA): TGCGCCAGCAGCCCAGGTGGAGGGGGCGGCAATCAGCCCCAGCATTTT.

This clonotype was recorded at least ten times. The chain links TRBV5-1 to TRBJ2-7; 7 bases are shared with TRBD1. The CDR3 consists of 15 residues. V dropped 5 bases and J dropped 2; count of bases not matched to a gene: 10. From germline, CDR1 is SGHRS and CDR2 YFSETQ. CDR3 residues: CASRVGGIFAYEQYF. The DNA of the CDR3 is TGCGCCAGCAGGGTAGGGGGCATTTTCGCCTACGAGCAGTACTTC.

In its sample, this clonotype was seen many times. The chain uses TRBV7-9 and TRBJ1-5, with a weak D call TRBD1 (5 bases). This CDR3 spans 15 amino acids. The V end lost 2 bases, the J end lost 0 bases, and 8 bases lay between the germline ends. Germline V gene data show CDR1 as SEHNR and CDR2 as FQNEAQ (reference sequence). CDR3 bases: TGTGCCAGCAGCTTACGGGGGAATAGCAATCAGCCCCAGCATTTT. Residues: CASSLRGNSNQPQHF.

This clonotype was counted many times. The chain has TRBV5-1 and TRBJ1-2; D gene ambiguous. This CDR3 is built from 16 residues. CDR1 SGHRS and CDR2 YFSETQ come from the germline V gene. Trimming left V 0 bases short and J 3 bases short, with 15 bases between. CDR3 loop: CASSLDYRYSDYGYTF. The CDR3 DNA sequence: TGCGCCAGCAGCTTGGACTATCGATACAGTGACTATGGCTACACCTTC.